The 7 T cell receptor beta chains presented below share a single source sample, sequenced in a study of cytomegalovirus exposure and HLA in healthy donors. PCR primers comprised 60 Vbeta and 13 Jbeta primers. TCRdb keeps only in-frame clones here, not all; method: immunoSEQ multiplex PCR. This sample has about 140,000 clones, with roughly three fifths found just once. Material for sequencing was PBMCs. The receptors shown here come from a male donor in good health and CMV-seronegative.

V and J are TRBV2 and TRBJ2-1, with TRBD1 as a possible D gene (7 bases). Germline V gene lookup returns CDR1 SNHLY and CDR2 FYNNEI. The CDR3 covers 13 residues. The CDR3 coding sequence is TGTGCGGGAGCAGGGGGGTATTACAATGAGCAGTTCTTC. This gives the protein CAGAGGYYNEQFF.

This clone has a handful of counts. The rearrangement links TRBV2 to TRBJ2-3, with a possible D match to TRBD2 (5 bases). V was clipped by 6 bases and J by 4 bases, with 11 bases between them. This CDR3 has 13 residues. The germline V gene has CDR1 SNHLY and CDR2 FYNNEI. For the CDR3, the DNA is TGTGCCAGCAGCCGCGAGGGATCAGATACGCAGTATTTT. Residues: CASSREGSDTQYF.

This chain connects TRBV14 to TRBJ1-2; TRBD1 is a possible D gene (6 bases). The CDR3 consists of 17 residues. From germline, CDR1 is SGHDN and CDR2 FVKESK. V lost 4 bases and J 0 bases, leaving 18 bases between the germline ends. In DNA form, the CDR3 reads TGTGCCAGCAGCCCAATCCAGGGGTACCCTCCTAACTATGGCTACACCTTC. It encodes CASSPIQGYPPNYGYTF.

In nucleotides, the CDR3 is TGTGCCAGCAGCTCCGGGACAGGGCAAAGTTTGGGTGAAAAACTGTTTTTT. It yields the protein CASSSGTGQSLGEKLFF. The chain carries TRBV28 and TRBJ1-4, with 9 bases lining up with TRBD1. V lost 6 bases to trimming and J lost 7 bases; unmatched junction nucleotides: 15. Germline CDR1 reads MDHEN; CDR2 reads SYDVKM. The CDR3 extends over 17 amino acids.

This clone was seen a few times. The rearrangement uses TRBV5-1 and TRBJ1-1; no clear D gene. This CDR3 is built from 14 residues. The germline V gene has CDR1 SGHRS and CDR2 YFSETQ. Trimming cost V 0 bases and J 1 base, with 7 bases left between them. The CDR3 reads CASSLDPGNTEAFF. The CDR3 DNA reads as TGCGCCAGCAGCTTGGACCCAGGGAACACTGAAGCTTTCTTT.

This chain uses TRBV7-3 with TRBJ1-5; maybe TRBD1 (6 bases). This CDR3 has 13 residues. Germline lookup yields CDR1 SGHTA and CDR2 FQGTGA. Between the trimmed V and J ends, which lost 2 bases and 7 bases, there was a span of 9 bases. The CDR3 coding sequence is TGTGCCAGCAGCTTAGGCAGGGGACAGCCCCAGCATTTT. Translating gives CASSLGRGQPQHF.

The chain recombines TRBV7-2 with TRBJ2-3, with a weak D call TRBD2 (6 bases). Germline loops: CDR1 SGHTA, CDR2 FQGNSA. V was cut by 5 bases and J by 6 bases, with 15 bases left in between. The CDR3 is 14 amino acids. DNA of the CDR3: TGTGCCAGCAGCATGACTAGTTTTTCCGATACGCAGTATTTT. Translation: CASSMTSFSDTQYF.